Listed here are 20 T cell receptor beta chains from one sample, sequenced in a study of tumor-infiltrating lymphocytes in primary liver carcinoma (dated by TCRdb to the late 2010s). Blood RNA was extracted from unsorted whole blood with TRIzol reagent; germline DNA came from the DNeasy Blood & Tissue kit. Sequencing was performed on an Illumina HiSeq 2500. TCRbeta-specific cDNA was reverse-transcribed from roughly 500 ng total RNA using a constant-region primer and ProtoScript II reverse transcriptase. The TCRbeta libraries were prepared through three rounds of nested multiplex PCR following a slightly modified ARM-PCR procedure. Multiplex TRBV1-TRBV30 forward primers and a Cbeta reverse primer were used in the first two PCR rounds, each of which was run for around 10 cycles. TCRdb itself trimmed the public reads at Q25 with fastp, ran MiXCR and retained productive beta chains. Rows are combined by CDR3 protein, so each entry shows the most common genes and DNA. This sample gives fewer than 350,000 distinct CDR3 sequences in total; 65% of them show up just once. Together, the top ten hold around 9.5% of the sample.

Sample: peripheral blood. All receptors derive from a man between 40 and 49 years old with primary liver carcinoma and hepatitis B virus infection.

This clonotype appeared many times. This sequence joins TRBV4-3 and TRBJ2-7; 13 nucleotides align to TRBD2. This CDR3 spans 17 amino acids. The V segment lost 4 bases and the J segment 2 bases; nucleotides outside the gene matches: 8. The germline CDR1 and CDR2 sequences are LGHNA and YSLEER. CDR3 nucleotides: TGCGCCAGCAGCCCCGGGACTAGCGGGGACCGTCCCTACGAGCAGTACTTC. This translates into CASSPGTSGDRPYEQYF.

Comment on this clonotype: Just one base apart from a much larger clone, this may be a read error. V and J are TRBV6-6 and TRBJ2-5; no firm D call. The CDR3 is 13 residues long. The germline V gene encodes CDR1 MNHNY and CDR2 SVGAGI (reference sequence). CDR3 DNA: TGTGCCAGAAGTTACTCAGGCCCAAGGAGCCAGTACTTC. Its translation: CARSYSGPRSQYF.

A remark on this clonotype: This may come from a read error, since a much larger clone is one base off. This chain joins TRBV5-1 and TRBJ2-2; TRBD1 is a possible D gene (5 bases). V was trimmed by 2 bases and J by 3 bases, leaving 11 bases between them. The CDR3 covers 15 residues. Germline assignment: CDR1 SGHRS and CDR2 YFSETQ. This CDR3 is CASSFSLGDTGELFF. CDR3 DNA sequence: TGCGCCAGCAGCTTCTCTCTAGGGGACACCGGGGAGCTGTTTTTT.

CDR3: CSIGQDRGMDYGYTF. The CDR3 DNA follows: TGCAGCATTGGGCAGGACAGGGGCATGGACTATGGCTACACCTTC. The chain has TRBV29-1 and TRBJ1-2; 9 nucleotides line up with TRBD1. The CDR3 consists of 15 residues. J gave up 3 bases and V 8 bases, and 13 bases lay outside the gene matches. In germline, CDR1 is SQVTM, CDR2 ANQGSEA.

Worth noting for this clonotype: A much larger clone sits a single nucleotide away, making a read error possible. This sequence joins TRBV6-1 and TRBJ1-1; D remains ambiguous. This CDR3 has 13 amino acids. Germline V gives CDR1 MNHNS, CDR2 SASEGT. The CDR3 DNA is TGTGCAGGGTTGGGTTCTATGAACTCTGAAGCTTTCTTT. It yields the protein CAGLGSMNSEAFF.

A word on this clonotype: The junction shows a germline mismatch at one end, possibly a read error. The chain joins TRBV6-2 or TRBV6-3 to TRBJ2-7; no firm D call. Germline CDR1 MNHEY, CDR2 SVGEGT. The CDR3 has 13 residues. CDR3 DNA sequence: TGTGCCAGCACCCCCGGGTATGCCTACGAGCATTACTTC. It encodes CASTPGYAYEHYF.

This clonotype was recorded many times. The gene calls are TRBV4-1 and TRBJ2-1, with D perhaps matching TRBD2 (5 bases). Trimming took off 0 bases at V and 9 bases at J, with 12 bases between the two ends. This CDR3 is 14 amino acids long. Germline assignment: CDR1 MGHRA and CDR2 YSYEKL. CDR3 coding DNA: TGCGCCAGCAGCCAAGAGGAGGTCCGCAGTGAGCAGTTCTTC. Translating it yields CASSQEEVRSEQFF.

This clonotype appeared a few times. This may stem from a read error, because a much larger clone lies one nucleotide away. The chain has TRBV4-1 and TRBJ1-1; no clear D. V lost 6 bases and J 0 bases, leaving 8 bases between the germline ends. CDR1 is MGHRA and CDR2 is YSYEKL in the germline V gene. The CDR3 runs to 13 residues. The CDR3 sequence is CASSPGLNTEAFF. Written as DNA, the CDR3 is TGCGCCAGCAGTCCCGGGCTGAACACTGAAGCTTTCTTT.

This sequence joins TRBV28 and TRBJ2-7; 9 bases are shared with TRBD2. V lost 6 bases and J lost 0; bases outside the gene matches: 3. Germline CDR1 is MDHEN and CDR2 is SYDVKM. This CDR3 region has 14 residues. CDR3 region: CASRASGTSYEQYF. The CDR3 DNA reads TGTGCCAGCAGGGCTAGCGGGACCTCCTACGAGCAGTACTTC.

The chain has TRBV5-6 and TRBJ2-7, with D maybe TRBD1 (6 bases). The germline CDR1 and CDR2 sequences are SGHDT and YYEEEE. V dropped 0 bases and J dropped 3 bases, with 7 bases sitting between them. The CDR3 runs 13 residues. The CDR3 region is CASSLVQGYEQYF. CDR3 DNA: TGTGCCAGCAGCTTGGTACAGGGCTACGAGCAGTACTTC.

In the case of this clonotype: One end of the junction varies from germline; a read error may be responsible. This sequence joins TRBV6-5 and TRBJ1-6, with a possible D match to TRBD1 (6 bases). CDR1 is MNHEY and CDR2 is SVGAGI in the germline V gene. This CDR3 is 15 amino acids long. CDR3 amino acids: CAGSYGGAGDSPLHF. As DNA, the CDR3 is TGTGCCGGCAGTTACGGGGGGGCCGGGGATTCACCTCTCCACTTT.

Comments on this clonotype: An end of the junction differs from the germline gene, which may be a read error. The chain is built from TRBV6-1 and TRBJ2-1, with 7 bases matching TRBD1. This CDR3 contains 13 residues. In germline, CDR1 is MNHNS, CDR2 SASEGT. CDR3 sequence (DNA): TGTGCCAGCGGTGGACAGGCTATGAATGATCAGTTCTTC. It encodes CASGGQAMNDQFF.

A few counts support this clonotype. The gene calls are TRBV5-1 and TRBJ2-3; D not certain. Germline loops: CDR1 SGHRS, CDR2 YFSETQ. Trimming shortened V by 0 bases and J by 4 bases, and 9 bases separated the two germline ends. The CDR3 is made up of 14 amino acids. CDR3 coding DNA: TGCGCCAGCAGCTTGGGAAAGGTAGCAGATACGCAGTATTTT. Its protein is CASSLGKVADTQYF. The full variable domain, its missing parts supplied by reference TRBV5-1 and TRBJ2-3, is KAGVTQTPRYLIKTRGQQVTLSCSPISGHRSVSWYQQTPGQGLQFLFEYFSETQRNKGNFPGRFSGRQFSNSRSEMNVSTLELGDSALYLCASSLGKVADTQYFGPGTRLTVL.

This clonotype was seen a few times. The genes are TRBV6-2 or TRBV6-3 and TRBJ2-3; no clear D gene. Per germline, CDR1 MNHEY and CDR2 SVGEGT. The CDR3 totals 11 residues. V was clipped by 7 bases and J by 4 bases, with 6 bases between them. The CDR3 nucleotides read TGTGCCAGCACGGTGGCAGATACGCAGTATTTT. The encoded protein is CASTVADTQYF.

The chain uses TRBV11-2 and TRBJ2-6; tentatively, D is TRBD1 (6 bases). The CDR3 runs to 17 residues. Trimming removed 7 bases at V and 2 bases at J, with 18 bases between. CDR1 is SGHAT, CDR2 FQNNGV, per germline. The CDR3 DNA is TGTGCCAGCAATTCGACGAGAGGGGGAACTGGGGCCAACGTCCTGACTTTC. Protein sequence: CASNSTRGGTGANVLTF.

Turning to this clonotype: Just one base apart from a much larger clone, this may be a read error. This rearrangement joins TRBV29-1 to TRBJ2-1; TRBD2 agrees at 7 bases. From germline, CDR1 is SQVTM and CDR2 ANQGSEA. This CDR3 is built from 12 residues. V lost 7 bases, J lost 7 bases, and 7 bases stayed unmatched. The CDR3 here is CSGGGKRNEQFF. In nucleotides, the CDR3 is TGCAGCGGGGGGGGAAAGAGGAATGAGCAGTTCTTC.

The sample holds a few counts of this clonotype. The chain links TRBV5-4 to TRBJ2-2; D may be TRBD1 (5 bases). V was pared by 4 bases and J by 0 bases, with 10 bases between. The CDR3 totals 15 residues. Germline-derived CDR1 and CDR2 are SGHNT and YYREEE (reference sequence). CDR3 DNA sequence: TGTGCCAGCAGCCTCAGGGATTCGAACACCGGGGAGCTGTTTTTT. Its protein is CASSLRDSNTGELFF.

On this clonotype itself: Without the conserved terminal phenylalanine or tryptophan, this CDR3 likely stems from a read error. V is TRBV20-1 and J is TRBJ2-3, with TRBD1 identical over 7 bases. V dropped 4 bases and J dropped 2; count of bases not matched to a gene: 9. From germline, CDR1 is DFQATT and CDR2 SNEGSKA (reference sequence). The CDR3 is 15 residues long. The CDR3 DNA is TGCAGTGCTATATCAGGGGGTCACCCCACAGATACGCAGTATTAT. Protein sequence: CSAISGGHPTDTQYY.

About this clonotype: A read error is possible here, since a much larger clone lies one base away. V usage is TRBV4-3 and J usage is TRBJ2-1; D remains unclear. CDR1 and CDR2 (germline): LGHNA, YSLEER. This CDR3 has 15 residues. The CDR3 loop is CVSSQETPSYNEQFF. CDR3 sequence (DNA): TGCGTCAGCAGCCAAGAGACTCCGTCCTACAATGAGCAGTTCTTC.

Note on this clonotype: A much larger clone differs from this one at a single base, so this may be a read error. V is TRBV5-4 and J is TRBJ2-1, with D perhaps given as TRBD1 or TRBD2 (5 bases each). Germline V CDR1 and CDR2: SGHNT, YYREEE (reference sequence). The V gene lost 3 bases and the J gene lost 7 bases, with 17 bases spanning the gap. The CDR3 is 15 amino acids. CDR3 coding DNA: TGTGCCAGCAGCTCCCGGGGCTGGAGTCTGAATGAGCAGTTCTTC. As protein: CASSSRGWSLNEQFF. The full variable domain, rest sourced from reference TRBV5-4 and TRBJ2-1, is ETGVTQSPTHLIKTRGQQVTLRCSSQSGHNTVSWYQQALGQGPQFIFQYYREEENGRGNFPPRFSGLQFPNYSSELNVNALELDDSALYLCASSSRGWSLNEQFFGPGTRLTVL.